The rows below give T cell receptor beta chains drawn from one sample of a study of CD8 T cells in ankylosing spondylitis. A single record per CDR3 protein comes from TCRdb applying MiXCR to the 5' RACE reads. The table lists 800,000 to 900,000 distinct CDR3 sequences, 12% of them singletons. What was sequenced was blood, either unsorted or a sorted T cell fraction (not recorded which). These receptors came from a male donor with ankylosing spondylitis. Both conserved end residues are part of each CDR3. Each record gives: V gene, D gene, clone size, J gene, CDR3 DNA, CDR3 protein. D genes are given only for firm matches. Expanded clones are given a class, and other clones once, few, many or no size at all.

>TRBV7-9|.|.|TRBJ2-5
TGTGCCAGCAGCTTAGGTTATTCGGAGACCCAGTACTTC
CASSLGYSETQYF
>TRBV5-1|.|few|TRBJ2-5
TGCGCCAGCAGCCGAGACAGCCGGTGGACCCAGTACTTC
CASSRDSRWTQYF
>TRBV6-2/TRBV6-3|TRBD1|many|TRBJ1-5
TGTGCCAGCAGTTACCCAGGGGGTAGTCAGCCCCAGCATTTT
CASSYPGGSQPQHF
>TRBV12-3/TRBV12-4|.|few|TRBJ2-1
TGTGCCAGCAGTTCTAGTGAACCAGGGGTAGAGCAGTTCTTC
CASSSSEPGVEQFF
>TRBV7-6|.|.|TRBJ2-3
TGTGCCAGCAGCCCTCGTCGGTTTAGCGGAGGCCTCACAGATACGCAGTATTTT
CASSPRRFSGGLTDTQYF
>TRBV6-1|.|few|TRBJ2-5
TGTGCCAGCAGCAGACGGACGGCTGGGGAGACCCAGTACTTC
CASSRRTAGETQYF
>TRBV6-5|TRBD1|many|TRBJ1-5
TGTGCCAGCAGTAACCGGGACAGGGGTCAGCCCCAGCATTTT
CASSNRDRGQPQHF
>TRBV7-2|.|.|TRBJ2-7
TGTGCCAGCAGCTCTAGCCCTAACGCCAACTACGAGCAGTACTTC
CASSSSPNANYEQYF
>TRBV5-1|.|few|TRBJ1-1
TGCGCCAGCATCTTTGGTGGGGGGAACACTGAAGCTTTCTTT
CASIFGGGNTEAFF
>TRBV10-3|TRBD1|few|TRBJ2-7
TGTGCCATCAGAAGGGACAGGGGACGTTACGAGCAGTACTTC
CAIRRDRGRYEQYF
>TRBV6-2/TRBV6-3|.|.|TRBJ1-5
TGTGCCAGCAGTCAAACTCCAGAATATAGCAATCAGCCCCAGCATTTT
CASSQTPEYSNQPQHF
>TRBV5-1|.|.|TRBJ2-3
TGCGCCAGCAGCTTGGCCGCCCAGCACACAGATACGCAGTATTTT
CASSLAAQHTDTQYF
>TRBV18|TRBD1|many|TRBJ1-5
TGTGCCAGCAGTCCCCCGGGACAGGGGAGACAGCCCCAGCATTTT
CASSPPGQGRQPQHF
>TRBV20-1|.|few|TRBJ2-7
TGCAGTGCTAGAAAGGTGGGAGTAAGAGTCGAGCAGTACTTC
CSARKVGVRVEQYF
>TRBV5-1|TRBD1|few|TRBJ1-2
TGCGCCAGCAGCTTGGCGACAGGGGGAGGATATGGCTACACCTTC
CASSLATGGGYGYTF
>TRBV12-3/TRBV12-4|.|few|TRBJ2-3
TGTGCCAGCAGCTCGGACGGCTATAGCACAGATACGCAGTATTTT
CASSSDGYSTDTQYF
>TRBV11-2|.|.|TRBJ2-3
TGTGCCAGCAGCTTAGGAGACGGGGGCATATGGACAGATACGCAGTATTTT
CASSLGDGGIWTDTQYF
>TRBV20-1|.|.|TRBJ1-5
TGCAGTGCTAGAGTCCCAGGGTCAGACAATCAGCCCCAGCATTTT
CSARVPGSDNQPQHF
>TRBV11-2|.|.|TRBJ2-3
TGTGCCAGCAGCTTAGTCTCCGGGGCGGGGGATACGCAGTATTTT
CASSLVSGAGDTQYF
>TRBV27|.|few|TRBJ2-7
TGTGCCAGCAGTCCCCGACCCAGCTTCTACGAGCAGTACTTC
CASSPRPSFYEQYF
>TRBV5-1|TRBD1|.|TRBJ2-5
TGCGCCAGCAGCTTGGGGGACAGGGAGGATAATGTCCAGTACTTC
CASSLGDREDNVQYF
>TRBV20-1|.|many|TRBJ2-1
TGCAGTGCTAGAGCTGACCCTTACAATGAGCAGTTCTTC
CSARADPYNEQFF